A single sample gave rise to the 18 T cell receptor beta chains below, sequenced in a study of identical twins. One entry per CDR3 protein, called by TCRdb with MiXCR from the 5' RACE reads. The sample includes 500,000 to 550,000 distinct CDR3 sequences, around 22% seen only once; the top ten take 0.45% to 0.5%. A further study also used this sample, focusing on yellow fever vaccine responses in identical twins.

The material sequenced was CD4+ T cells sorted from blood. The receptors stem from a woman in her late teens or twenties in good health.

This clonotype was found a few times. CDR3 bases: TGTGCCAGCAGCTTAGGAAGTCTCAGGGAGGGGACCCAGTACTTC. Its protein product is CASSLGSLREGTQYF. J is TRBJ2-5 and V is TRBV7-9; 7 nucleotides line up with TRBD2. Germline CDR1 is SEHNR and CDR2 is FQNEAQ (reference sequence). CDR3 length: 15 residues. Germline trimming cut 1 base from V and 7 bases from J; bases unmatched to any gene: 9.

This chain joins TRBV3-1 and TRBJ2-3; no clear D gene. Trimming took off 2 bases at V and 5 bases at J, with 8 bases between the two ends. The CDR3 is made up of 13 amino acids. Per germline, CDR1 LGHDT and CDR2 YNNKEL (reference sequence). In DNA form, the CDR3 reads TGTGCCAGCAGCCAACGTAGCCAAGATACGCAGTATTTT. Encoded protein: CASSQRSQDTQYF.

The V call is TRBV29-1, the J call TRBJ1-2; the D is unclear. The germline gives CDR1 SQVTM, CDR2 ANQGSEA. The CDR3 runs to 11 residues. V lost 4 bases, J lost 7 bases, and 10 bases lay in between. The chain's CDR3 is CSVGEGSGYTF. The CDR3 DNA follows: TGCAGCGTTGGGGAGGGAAGTGGCTACACCTTC.

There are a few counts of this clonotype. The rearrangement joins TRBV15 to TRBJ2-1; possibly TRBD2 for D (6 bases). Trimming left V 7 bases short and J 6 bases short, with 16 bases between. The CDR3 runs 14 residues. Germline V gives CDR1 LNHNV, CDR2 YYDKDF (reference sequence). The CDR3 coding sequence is TGTGCCACCATAAGCGGGCCGGCCTCCAATGAGCAGTTCTTC. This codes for CATISGPASNEQFF.

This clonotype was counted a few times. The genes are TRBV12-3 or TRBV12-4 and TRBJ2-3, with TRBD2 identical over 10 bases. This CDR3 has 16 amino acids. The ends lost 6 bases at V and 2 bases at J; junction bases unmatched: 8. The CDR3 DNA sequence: TGTGCCAGCAGAGATAGCGGGAGGTGGAACACAGATACGCAGTATTTT. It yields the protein CASRDSGRWNTDTQYF.

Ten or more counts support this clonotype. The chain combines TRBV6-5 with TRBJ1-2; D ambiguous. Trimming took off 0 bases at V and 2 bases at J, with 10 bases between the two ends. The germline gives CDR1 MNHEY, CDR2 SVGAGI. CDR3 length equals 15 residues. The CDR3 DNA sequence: TGTGCCAGCAGTTACTCGCGGGGTTCAAACTATGGCTACACCTTC. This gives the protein CASSYSRGSNYGYTF.

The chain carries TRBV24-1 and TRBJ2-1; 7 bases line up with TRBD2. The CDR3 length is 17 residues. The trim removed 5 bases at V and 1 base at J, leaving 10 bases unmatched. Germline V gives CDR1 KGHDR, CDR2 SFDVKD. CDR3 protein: CATSAAPGGSSYNEQFF. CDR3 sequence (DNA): TGTGCCACCAGTGCCGCGCCGGGCGGGAGTTCCTACAATGAGCAGTTCTTC.

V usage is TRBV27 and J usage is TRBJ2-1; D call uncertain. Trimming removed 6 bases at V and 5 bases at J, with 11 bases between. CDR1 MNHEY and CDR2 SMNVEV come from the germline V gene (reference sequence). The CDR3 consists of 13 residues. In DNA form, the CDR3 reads TGTGCCAGCAGCTCTTCCAACAACAATGAGCAGTTCTTC. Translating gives CASSSSNNNEQFF.

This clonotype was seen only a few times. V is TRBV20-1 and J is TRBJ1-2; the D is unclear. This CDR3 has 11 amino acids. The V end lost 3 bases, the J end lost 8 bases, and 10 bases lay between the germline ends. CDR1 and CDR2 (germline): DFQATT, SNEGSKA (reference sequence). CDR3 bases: TGCAGTGCTAGTTTGGGGAACGGCTACACCTTC. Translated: CSASLGNGYTF.

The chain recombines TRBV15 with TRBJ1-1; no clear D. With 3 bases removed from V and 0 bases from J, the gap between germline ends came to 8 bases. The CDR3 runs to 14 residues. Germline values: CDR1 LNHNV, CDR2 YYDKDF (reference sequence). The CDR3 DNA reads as TGTGCCACCAGCAGGGTCAGTTTGAACACTGAAGCTTTCTTT. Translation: CATSRVSLNTEAFF.

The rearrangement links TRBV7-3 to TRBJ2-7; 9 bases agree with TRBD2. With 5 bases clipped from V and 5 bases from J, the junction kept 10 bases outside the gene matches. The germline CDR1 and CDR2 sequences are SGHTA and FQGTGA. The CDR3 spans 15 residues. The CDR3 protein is CASSLVASGNNEQYF. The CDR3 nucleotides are TGTGCCAGCAGCCTCGTGGCTAGCGGGAACAACGAGCAGTACTTC. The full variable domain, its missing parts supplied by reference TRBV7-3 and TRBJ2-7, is GAGVSQTPSNKVTEKGKYVELRCDPISGHTALYWYRQSLGQGPEFLIYFQGTGAADDSGLPNDRFFAVRPEGSVSTLKIQRTERGDSAVYLCASSLVASGNNEQYFGPGTRLTVT.

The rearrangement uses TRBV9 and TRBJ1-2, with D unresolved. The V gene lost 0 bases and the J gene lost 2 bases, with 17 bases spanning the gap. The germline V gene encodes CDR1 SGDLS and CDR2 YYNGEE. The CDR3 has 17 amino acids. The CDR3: CASSVAEGKPTNYGYTF. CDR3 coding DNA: TGTGCCAGCAGCGTAGCTGAGGGTAAGCCGACGAACTATGGCTACACCTTC.

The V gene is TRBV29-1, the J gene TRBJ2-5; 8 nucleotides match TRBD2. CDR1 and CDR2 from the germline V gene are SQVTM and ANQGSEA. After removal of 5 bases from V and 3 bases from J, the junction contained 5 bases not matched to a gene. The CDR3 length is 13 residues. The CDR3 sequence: CSVYPLAEETQYF. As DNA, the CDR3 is TGCAGCGTTTATCCACTAGCGGAAGAGACCCAGTACTTC.

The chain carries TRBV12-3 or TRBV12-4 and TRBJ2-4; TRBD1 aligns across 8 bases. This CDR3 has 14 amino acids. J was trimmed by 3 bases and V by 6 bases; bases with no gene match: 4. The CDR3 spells CASSRGLGKNIQYF. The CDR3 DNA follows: TGTGCCAGCAGCAGGGGGCTTGGCAAAAACATTCAGTACTTC.

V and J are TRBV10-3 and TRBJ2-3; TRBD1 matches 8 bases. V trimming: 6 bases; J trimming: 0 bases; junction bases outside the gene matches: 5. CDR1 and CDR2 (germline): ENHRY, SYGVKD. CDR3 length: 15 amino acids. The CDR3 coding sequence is TGTGCCATCAGAGCCGGACAGGGAAGCACAGATACGCAGTATTTT. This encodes CAIRAGQGSTDTQYF.

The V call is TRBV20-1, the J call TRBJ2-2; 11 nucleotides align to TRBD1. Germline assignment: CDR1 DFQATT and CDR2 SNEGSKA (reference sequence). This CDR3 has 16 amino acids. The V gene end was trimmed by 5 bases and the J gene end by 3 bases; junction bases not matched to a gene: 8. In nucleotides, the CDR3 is TGCAGTGCTTGGACAGGGGGCTTCGGGGACACCGGGGAGCTGTTTTTT. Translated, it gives CSAWTGGFGDTGELFF.

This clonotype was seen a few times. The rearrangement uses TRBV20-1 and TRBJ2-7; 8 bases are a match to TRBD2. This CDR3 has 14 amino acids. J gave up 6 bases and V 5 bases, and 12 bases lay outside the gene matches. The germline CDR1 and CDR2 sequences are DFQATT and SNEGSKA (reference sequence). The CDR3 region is CSALSLSGSPEQYF. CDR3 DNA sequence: TGCAGTGCTCTGTCCCTAAGCGGGAGTCCCGAGCAGTACTTC.

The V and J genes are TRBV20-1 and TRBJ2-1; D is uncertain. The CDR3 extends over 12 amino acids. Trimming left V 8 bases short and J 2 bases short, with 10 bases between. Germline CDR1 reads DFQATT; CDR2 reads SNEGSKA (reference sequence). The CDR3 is CSPGKAYNEQFF. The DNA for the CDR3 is TGCAGTCCTGGGAAGGCCTACAATGAGCAGTTCTTC.